Below, 32 T cell receptor beta chains from the same sample are listed, as sequenced in a study of blood T cell repertoires in COVID-19. TCRdb keeps only in-frame clones here, not all; method: immunoSEQ multiplex PCR. The sample consists of 490,000 or so clones, 70% to 90% of them appearing once. The sample consisted of PBMCs or T cells enriched from blood (not recorded which). The receptor source for this set is a woman in her thirties or forties who had recovered from COVID-19.

The genes are TRBV5-1 and TRBJ2-2; D may be TRBD2 (6 bases). Trimming shortened V by 0 bases and J by 4 bases, and 10 bases separated the two germline ends. This CDR3 comprises 15 residues. The germline gives CDR1 SGHRS, CDR2 YFSETQ. The CDR3 nucleotides are TGCGCCAGCAGCTTGGTAAGCGGGCCCACCGGGGAGCTGTTTTTT. Protein sequence: CASSLVSGPTGELFF.

This clone was seen just once. This rearrangement joins TRBV15 to TRBJ2-1, with 13 bases fitting TRBD2. Germline CDR1 and CDR2: LNHNV and YYDKDF (reference sequence). The V and J ends lost 8 bases and 8 bases, in that order; junction bases with no gene match: 6. The length of the CDR3 is 14 residues. The CDR3 DNA follows: TGTGCCACCGGACTAGCGGGAGTTGGGGATGAGCAGTTCTTC. Its translation is CATGLAGVGDEQFF.

The chain links TRBV5-6 to TRBJ2-7, with TRBD1 as a possible D gene (6 bases). Germline V gives CDR1 SGHDT, CDR2 YYEEEE. The CDR3 has 15 residues. Trimming shortened V by 0 bases and J by 1 base, and 11 bases separated the two germline ends. CDR3 sequence reads: CASSLGVRGSYEQYF. As DNA, the CDR3 is TGTGCCAGCAGCTTGGGAGTCAGGGGATCCTACGAGCAGTACTTC.

V and J are TRBV10-1 and TRBJ2-1, with 8 nucleotides matching TRBD2. The germline V gene has CDR1 WNHNN and CDR2 SYGVQD (reference sequence). The J segment lost 4 bases and the V segment lost 6 bases, leaving 14 bases of the junction unmatched. The CDR3 length is 17 residues. CDR3 amino acids: CASSPQVSGSGYNEQFF. In nucleotides, the CDR3 is TGCGCCAGCAGCCCACAGGTCAGCGGGAGCGGATACAATGAGCAGTTCTTC.

This chain uses TRBV29-1 with TRBJ1-3; D may be TRBD1 (6 bases). V shed 3 bases and J shed 4 bases, with 13 bases lying between them. Germline assignment: CDR1 SQVTM and CDR2 ANQGSEA. CDR3 length equals 14 residues. The CDR3 sequence is CSVDPAGTGNTIYF. In nucleotides, the CDR3 is TGCAGCGTTGACCCCGCAGGGACAGGAAACACCATATATTTT.

The V gene is TRBV5-5, the J gene TRBJ2-3; the D gene is possibly TRBD2 (5 bases). CDR3 length: 17 amino acids. Per the germline V gene, CDR1 is SGHKS and CDR2 is YYEKEE (reference sequence). V was trimmed by 0 bases and J by 2 bases, leaving 16 bases between them. In DNA, the CDR3 is TGTGCCAGCAGCTTGGGAGTGAGAGGGTCGTACACAGATACGCAGTATTTT. The encoded protein is CASSLGVRGSYTDTQYF. The entire variable domain, with the rest obtained from reference TRBV5-5 and TRBJ2-3, is as follows: DAGVTQSPTHLIKTRGQQVTLRCSPISGHKSVSWYQQVLGQGPQFIFQYYEKEERGRGNFPDRFSARQFPNYSSELNVNALLLGDSALYLCASSLGVRGSYTDTQYFGPGTRLTVL.

The chain employs TRBV6-5 and TRBJ2-7; TRBD1 is a possible D gene (6 bases). CDR1 is MNHEY and CDR2 is SVGAGI in the germline V gene. The CDR3 extends over 12 amino acids. The germline V and J ends were trimmed by 6 bases and 1 base, with 7 bases remaining between them. CDR3 nucleotide sequence: TGTGCCAGCAGGCAGGGGTCCTACGAGCAGTACTTC. Its protein is CASRQGSYEQYF.

The chain couples TRBV13 to TRBJ2-1; 7 bases agree with TRBD2. The CDR3 contains 16 residues. The germline gives CDR1 PRHDT, CDR2 FYEKMQ (reference sequence). Germline trimming cut 4 bases from V and 4 bases from J; bases unmatched to any gene: 10. This chain's CDR3 is CASSSSRAGRYNEQFF. DNA for the CDR3: TGTGCCAGCAGCTCGTCACGTGCCGGGAGGTACAATGAGCAGTTCTTC. The whole variable domain, remainder taken from reference TRBV13 and TRBJ2-1, is AAGVIQSPRHLIKEKRETATLKCYPIPRHDTVYWYQQGPGQDPQFLISFYEKMQSDKGSIPDRFSAQQFSDYHSELNMSSLELGDSALYFCASSSSRAGRYNEQFFGPGTRLTVL.

The table lists this clone with a count of one. The chain couples TRBV11-2 to TRBJ1-2; no reliable D call. The V gene lost 5 bases and the J gene lost 4 bases, with 14 bases spanning the gap. From germline, CDR1 is SGHAT and CDR2 FQNNGV. This CDR3 spans 14 amino acids. CDR3 bases: TGTGCCAGCAGCCAGGAGGTCTTATCCTATGGCTACACCTTC. Translating gives CASSQEVLSYGYTF.

This sequence joins TRBV19 and TRBJ1-1, with 8 bases that match TRBD1. Trimming removed 5 bases from V and 6 bases from J; junction bases left unmatched: 11. The CDR3 has 15 amino acids. Germline CDR1 is LNHDA and CDR2 is SQIVND (reference sequence). This CDR3 is CASSFFTGGSSEAFF. Written as DNA, the CDR3 is TGTGCCAGTAGTTTCTTTACAGGGGGTAGTTCTGAAGCTTTCTTT.

CDR3 sequence: CASSEASPSLTGELFF. The CDR3 DNA reads as TGTGCCAGCAGTGAAGCTAGCCCCTCCCTCACCGGGGAGCTGTTTTTT. The chain has TRBV2 and TRBJ2-2; D is unresolved. Per germline, CDR1 SNHLY and CDR2 FYNNEI. The CDR3 sequence is 16 residues long. Trimming pared 0 bases from V and 4 bases from J, leaving 12 bases between. The full variable domain, rest sourced from reference TRBV2 and TRBJ2-2, is EPEVTQTPSHQVTQMGQEVILRCVPISNHLYFYWYRQILGQKVEFLVSFYNNEISEKSEIFDDQFSVERPDGSNFTLKIRSTKLEDSAMYFCASSEASPSLTGELFFGEGSRLTVL.

This clone was counted a single time. V is TRBV7-9 and J is TRBJ2-5; D might be TRBD1 (6 bases). Trimming removed 3 bases from V and 8 bases from J, with 19 bases in between. Germline CDR1 SEHNR, CDR2 FQNEAQ (reference sequence). The CDR3 loop spans 15 amino acids. The DNA of the CDR3 is TGTGCCAGCAGCTTCACCCAGGGGCCGTTACCCACCCAGTACTTC. Encoded protein: CASSFTQGPLPTQYF.

The chain employs TRBV7-6 and TRBJ2-5; the D is unclear. Germline-derived CDR1 and CDR2 are SGHVS and FNYEAQ. Trimming stripped 6 bases from V and 2 bases from J, with 7 bases between. The CDR3 consists of 12 residues. The CDR3: CASSAQQETQYF. CDR3 bases: TGTGCCAGCAGTGCACAGCAAGAGACCCAGTACTTC.

This chain joins TRBV29-1 and TRBJ1-2; unclear D gene. This CDR3 is 13 amino acids long. V gave up 3 bases and J gave up 1 base, with 9 bases separating them. The V gene's germline CDR1 is SQVTM and CDR2 ANQGSEA. The CDR3 DNA reads TGCAGCGTTGACTCAGGTTTTAACTATGGCTACACCTTC. Translating gives CSVDSGFNYGYTF.

The chain carries TRBV18 and TRBJ1-5, with D possibly being TRBD1 (6 bases). Trimming removed 3 bases from V and 4 bases from J, with 13 bases in between. The CDR3 length is 15 residues. Germline CDR1 and CDR2: KGHSH and LQKENI. CDR3: CASSPRDTSNQPQHF. CDR3 nucleotide sequence: TGTGCCAGCTCACCCCGGGACACCTCGAATCAGCCCCAGCATTTT.

This clone was recorded a few times. This chain links TRBV29-1 with TRBJ1-1; D gene ambiguous. Germline-derived CDR1 and CDR2 are SQVTM and ANQGSEA. The CDR3 extends over 12 amino acids. Between the trimmed V and J ends, which lost 8 bases and 0 bases, there was a span of 10 bases. The CDR3 loop reads CSTRHVNTEAFF. CDR3 in DNA: TGCAGCACAAGACACGTGAACACTGAAGCTTTCTTT.

The V and J genes are TRBV27 and TRBJ1-1; possibly TRBD1 for D (5 bases). Germline CDR1 reads MNHEY; CDR2 reads SMNVEV (reference sequence). V gave up 6 bases and J gave up 4 bases, with 12 bases separating them. The CDR3 is 13 amino acids. CDR3 in amino acids: CASSTDSTTEAFF. CDR3 nucleotides: TGTGCCAGCAGCACAGACAGCACCACTGAAGCTTTCTTT.

The V call is TRBV18, the J call TRBJ1-1, with a possible D match to TRBD1 (5 bases). Trimming removed 3 bases from V and 4 bases from J, with 12 bases in between. CDR1 is KGHSH and CDR2 is LQKENI in the germline V gene. The CDR3 length is 14 residues. CDR3 sequence: CASSPSGVGTEAFF. CDR3 sequence (DNA): TGTGCCAGCTCACCCTCGGGGGTAGGCACTGAAGCTTTCTTT.

The chain uses TRBV5-5 and TRBJ2-1, with a possible D match to TRBD2 (5 bases). Trimming removed 0 bases at V and 8 bases at J, with 15 bases between. From germline, CDR1 is SGHKS and CDR2 YYEKEE (reference sequence). The CDR3 sequence is 15 residues long. The CDR3 region is CASSLGASLEDEQFF. The CDR3 DNA sequence: TGTGCCAGCAGCTTGGGGGCATCCCTGGAGGATGAGCAGTTCTTC.

DNA for the CDR3: TGTGCCAGCAGCTTATTTCTAGATACGCAGTATTTT. Residues: CASSLFLDTQYF. The chain has TRBV7-2 and TRBJ2-3; D not certain. V lost 2 bases, J lost 5 bases, and 5 bases lay in between. This CDR3 is built from 12 residues. Germline V gene sequence: CDR1 SGHTA, CDR2 FQGNSA.

J is TRBJ2-7 and V is TRBV3-1 (or the pseudogene TRBV3-2), with 13 bases aligning to TRBD2. The CDR3 is made up of 18 amino acids. V trimming: 1 base; J trimming: 1 base; junction bases outside the gene matches: 7. Germline CDR1 is LGHDT and CDR2 is YNNKEL (reference sequence). The CDR3 bases are TGTGCCAGCAGCCAAGTACTACTAGCGGGAGGGCCGTCCTACGAGCAGTACTTC. It specifies CASSQVLLAGGPSYEQYF.

The chain has TRBV27 and TRBJ1-2, with TRBD1 identical over 10 bases. CDR3 length: 14 amino acids. Germline V CDR1 and CDR2: MNHEY, SMNVEV (reference sequence). V shed 5 bases and J 6 bases; nucleotides not matched to a gene: 6. The CDR3: CASSTSGTGDGYTF. The CDR3 region has the DNA TGTGCCAGCAGTACCTCCGGGACAGGGGATGGCTACACCTTC.

The gene calls are TRBV24-1 and TRBJ2-7, with 11 bases fitting TRBD2. Losses at the gene ends were 3 bases for V and 4 bases for J; bases not matched to a gene: 1. Germline V gene sequence: CDR1 KGHDR, CDR2 SFDVKD. The CDR3 loop spans 14 amino acids. This CDR3 reads CATSDRTSGYEQYF. In DNA form, the CDR3 reads TGTGCCACCAGTGATCGGACTAGCGGGTACGAGCAGTACTTC.

This chain uses TRBV7-2 with TRBJ1-2; D gene uncertain. Trimming pared 1 base from V and 7 bases from J, leaving 13 bases between. CDR3 length: 14 amino acids. From germline, CDR1 is SGHTA and CDR2 FQGNSA. CDR3 bases: TGTGCCAGCAGCTTAGTGATGGCAGACTGTGGCTACACCTTC. It codes for CASSLVMADCGYTF.

The rearrangement links TRBV4-1 to TRBJ2-5; 7 positions agree with TRBD1. This CDR3 comprises 15 residues. The ends lost 0 bases at V and 6 bases at J; junction bases unmatched: 7. CDR1 MGHRA and CDR2 YSYEKL come from the germline V gene. Here the CDR3 DNA reads TGCGCCAGCAGCCAAGATCTTAGGGGGCTAAAGACCCAGTACTTC. This sequence encodes CASSQDLRGLKTQYF.

The V call is TRBV5-6, the J call TRBJ2-1, with 8 bases aligning to TRBD2. Germline V gene lookup returns CDR1 SGHDT and CDR2 YYEEEE. The CDR3 is 16 amino acids. Trimming removed 5 bases from V and 9 bases from J; junction bases left unmatched: 16. The CDR3 loop reads CASRIRPGLEPIEQFF. For the CDR3, the DNA is TGTGCCAGCAGGATTCGACCGGGACTAGAGCCGATTGAGCAGTTCTTC.

This clone is a singleton in its sample. The J gene is TRBJ2-5, the V gene TRBV5-4; 9 bases map to TRBD2. The CDR3 runs 16 residues. Germline lookup yields CDR1 SGHNT and CDR2 YYREEE (reference sequence). After removal of 3 bases from V and 5 bases from J, the junction contained 11 bases not matched to a gene. CDR3 sequence reads: CASSSTGGRAYETQYF. As DNA, the CDR3 is TGTGCCAGCAGCTCGACTGGCGGGAGGGCCTATGAGACCCAGTACTTC.

This clone is a singleton in its sample. This rearrangement joins TRBV7-6 to TRBJ2-1; 7 bases line up with TRBD1. Germline V lookup: CDR1 SGHVS, CDR2 FNYEAQ. Losses at the gene ends were 0 bases for V and 8 bases for J; bases not matched to a gene: 4. There are 14 residues in the CDR3. This CDR3 is CASSLADRAHEQFF. CDR3 nucleotides: TGTGCCAGCAGCTTAGCTGACAGGGCCCATGAGCAGTTCTTC.

J is TRBJ1-1 and V is TRBV7-9, with 8 nucleotides matching TRBD1. This CDR3 has 16 residues. After removal of 0 bases from V and 0 bases from J, the junction contained 3 bases not matched to a gene. Germline CDR1 is SEHNR and CDR2 is FQNEAQ (reference sequence). The CDR3 protein is CASSLAYRGMNTEAFF. CDR3 bases: TGTGCCAGCAGCTTAGCTTACAGGGGGATGAACACTGAAGCTTTCTTT.

The chain couples TRBV20-1 to TRBJ1-1; no definite D call. This CDR3 has 11 residues. The ends were cut back, 1 base at V and 8 bases at J, with 8 bases in the middle. Looked up from germline, CDR1 is DFQATT and CDR2 is SNEGSKA (reference sequence). CDR3 nucleotide sequence: TGCAGTGCTAGAGGGAGTCGGGAAGCTTTCTTT. Encoded protein: CSARGSREAFF.

The CDR3 coding sequence is TGCGCCAGCAGCTTGCCCCCTAGCGGCTCCTACAATGAGCAGTTCTTC. This gives the protein CASSLPPSGSYNEQFF. The V and J genes are TRBV5-1 and TRBJ2-1; 7 nucleotides match TRBD2. Germline V CDR1 and CDR2: SGHRS, YFSETQ. The CDR3 extends over 16 amino acids. Trimming cost V 1 base and J 0 bases; bases outside gene matches: 4.

The CDR3 sequence: CASSPNRASNEKLFF. DNA of the CDR3: TGCGCCAGCAGTCCGAACAGAGCCTCTAATGAAAAACTGTTTTTT. The V call is TRBV4-3, the J call TRBJ1-4; D remains unclear. V shed 6 bases and J shed 3 bases, with 14 bases lying between them. The CDR3 runs to 15 residues. Germline V gene data show CDR1 as LGHNA and CDR2 as YSLEER.